These 17 T cell receptor beta chains originate from one sample sequenced in a study of T cell clonotyping in hematopoietic cell transplantation. Sequencing used immunoSEQ multiplex PCR; TCRdb keeps in-frame clones, though not all of them. The sample lists thousands of clones; roughly 95% were seen once. The sample's time point: recipient sample about 28 days before transplant, after cytoreduction. The sample in question was peripheral blood mononuclear cells, obtained before stem cell transplant. The receptors here all came from a woman aged 45-60 years with chronic myeloid leukemia. Some clones in this sample may be carry-over from other donors' samples.

The gene calls are TRBV7-2 and TRBJ2-2, with 8 bases that match TRBD2. Trimming at V came to 5 bases and at J to 3 bases, leaving 8 bases not matched to a gene. This CDR3 region has 16 residues. The germline V gene encodes CDR1 SGHTA and CDR2 FQGNSA. The DNA for the CDR3 is TGTGCCAGCAGCCTTCGGGCGGGGGGCTACACCGGGGAGCTGTTTTTT. Translated: CASSLRAGGYTGELFF.

This clone was seen only a few times. The J gene is TRBJ1-4, the V gene TRBV28; the D gene is possibly TRBD1 (6 bases). The CDR3 totals 16 residues. The V gene's germline CDR1 is MDHEN and CDR2 SYDVKM. Trimming pared 3 bases from V and 0 bases from J, leaving 11 bases between. The chain's CDR3 is CASSFWDISTNEKLFF. The CDR3 DNA reads as TGTGCCAGCAGTTTCTGGGACATCTCAACTAATGAAAAACTGTTTTTT.

This chain joins TRBV27 and TRBJ1-1; D is unclear. V lost 0 bases, J lost 8 bases, and 10 bases lay in between. Germline CDR1 MNHEY, CDR2 SMNVEV (reference sequence). CDR3 length equals 13 residues. In nucleotides, the CDR3 is TGTGCCAGCAGTTTATCGATCGGGATAGAAGCTTTCTTT. As protein: CASSLSIGIEAFF.

In nucleotides, the CDR3 is TGTGCCAGCGGACCGTTTGGCCTAGCGGGGACAACAGATACGCAGTATTTT. This codes for CASGPFGLAGTTDTQYF. The rearrangement joins TRBV27 to TRBJ2-3, with 9 bases identical to TRBD2. Trimming took 8 bases from V and 3 from J; bases not matched to a gene: 15. Per germline, CDR1 MNHEY and CDR2 SMNVEV (reference sequence). CDR3 length equals 17 residues.

This clone was seen just once. The gene calls are TRBV5-4 and TRBJ1-2; D unresolved. The CDR3 spans 13 residues. CDR1 is SGHNT, CDR2 YYREEE, per germline (reference sequence). V shed 0 bases and J shed 4 bases, with 7 bases lying between them. The CDR3 here is CASSLGGAYGYTF. The CDR3 bases are TGTGCCAGCAGCTTGGGCGGAGCCTATGGCTACACCTTC.

The V and J genes are TRBV6-1 and TRBJ2-1; 8 bases fit TRBD1. Trimming cost V 8 bases and J 4 bases; bases outside gene matches: 7. The germline CDR1 and CDR2 sequences are MNHNS and SASEGT. CDR3 length: 14 amino acids. The CDR3 nucleotides read TGTGCCAGCTTCCCGGGACAGGCTTACAATGAGCAGTTCTTC. Encoded protein: CASFPGQAYNEQFF.

This chain uses TRBV30 with TRBJ1-2, with 7 bases identical to TRBD1. This CDR3 comprises 14 residues. Germline CDR1 and CDR2: GTSNPN and SVGIG (reference sequence). The junction had 9 bases not matched to a gene; V was cut back by 4 bases and J by 4 bases. CDR3 residues: CAWTSPGTAYGYTF. The CDR3 nucleotides read TGTGCCTGGACCTCCCCCGGGACAGCCTATGGCTACACCTTC. Full variable domain (rest looked up from reference TRBV30 and TRBJ1-2): SQTIHQWPATLVQPVGSPLSLECTVEGTSNPNLYWYRQAAGRGLQLLFYSVGIGQISSEVPQNLSASRPQDRQFILSSKKLLLSDSGFYLCAWTSPGTAYGYTFGSGTRLTVV.

This sequence joins TRBV2 and TRBJ2-7; D is possibly TRBD1 or TRBD2 (5 bases each). The CDR3 extends over 15 amino acids. Trimming pared 6 bases from V and 0 bases from J, leaving 15 bases between. From germline, CDR1 is SNHLY and CDR2 FYNNEI. The CDR3: CASRVGTASSYEQYF. CDR3 in DNA: TGTGCCAGCAGGGTCGGGACGGCGAGCTCCTACGAGCAGTACTTC.

This clone was detected only once. The chain recombines TRBV19 with TRBJ1-1, with D possibly TRBD1 on 5 matching bases. Trimming shortened V by 5 bases and J by 0 bases, and 13 bases separated the two germline ends. The germline V gene encodes CDR1 LNHDA and CDR2 SQIVND (reference sequence). The CDR3 has 15 amino acids. The CDR3 region has the DNA TGTGCCAGTAGTGAGGGACGGTGGATGAACACTGAAGCTTTCTTT. Translating gives CASSEGRWMNTEAFF. Filled out from reference TRBV19 and TRBJ1-1, the complete variable domain reads DGGITQSPKYLFRKEGQNVTLSCEQNLNHDAMYWYRQDPGQGLRLIYYSQIVNDFQKGDIAEGYSVSREKKESFPLTVTSAQKNPTAFYLCASSEGRWMNTEAFFGQGTRLTVV.

The chain's CDR3 is CASSHGRASGHNEQFF. The CDR3 DNA reads as TGCGCCAGCAGCCACGGGCGGGCTAGCGGGCACAATGAGCAGTTCTTC. The V gene is TRBV4-1, the J gene TRBJ2-1, with 8 positions matching TRBD2. V lost 3 bases, J lost 5 bases, and 9 bases stayed unmatched. There are 16 residues in the CDR3. Germline V CDR1 and CDR2: MGHRA, YSYEKL.

The rearrangement links TRBV28 to TRBJ1-2; D gene uncertain. The CDR3 totals 14 residues. Trimming shortened V by 5 bases and J by 6 bases, and 16 bases separated the two germline ends. From germline, CDR1 is MDHEN and CDR2 SYDVKM. CDR3 protein: CASSLLQEVDGYTF. The CDR3 bases are TGTGCCAGCAGTCTCCTCCAGGAGGTAGATGGCTACACCTTC.

The rearrangement joins TRBV7-2 to TRBJ2-1, with D perhaps matching TRBD1 (6 bases). Germline V gene data show CDR1 as SGHTA and CDR2 as FQGNSA. V lost 5 bases and J lost 5, with 16 bases in between. CDR3 length: 15 residues. The CDR3 reads CASSLQGLPNNEQFF. CDR3 bases: TGTGCCAGCAGCCTCCAGGGGCTACCTAACAATGAGCAGTTCTTC.

The CDR3 nucleotides read TGTGCCAGCAGCTACGGGACTAGCTACGAGCAGTACTTC. It is translated as CASSYGTSYEQYF. This chain links TRBV28 with TRBJ2-7; 8 positions agree with TRBD2. V lost 6 bases and J lost 3; bases outside the gene matches: 4. The CDR3 length is 13 residues. CDR1 and CDR2 (germline): MDHEN, SYDVKM.

The chain couples TRBV27 to TRBJ2-7; the D gene is possibly TRBD1 (7 bases). Trimming left V 3 bases short and J 6 bases short, with 15 bases between. Germline V lookup: CDR1 MNHEY, CDR2 SMNVEV (reference sequence). The CDR3 contains 14 residues. This CDR3 is CASSLDYRGGEQYF. The CDR3 nucleotides are TGTGCCAGCAGTTTGGACTACAGGGGTGGCGAGCAGTACTTC.

This chain links TRBV14 with TRBJ2-5; TRBD2 is a possible D gene (5 bases). CDR3 size: 16 residues. V was shortened by 4 bases and J by 5 bases, with 20 bases between the two germline ends. Per the germline V gene, CDR1 is SGHDN and CDR2 is FVKESK. Here the CDR3 DNA reads TGTGCCAGCAGCCTCTTGGGAGCTGGTGATTCGGAGACCCAGTACTTC. This encodes CASSLLGAGDSETQYF. The full variable domain, rest sourced from reference TRBV14 and TRBJ2-5, is EAGVTQFPSHSVIEKGQTVTLRCDPISGHDNLYWYRRVMGKEIKFLLHFVKESKQDESGMPNNRFLAERTGGTYSTLKVQPAELEDSGVYFCASSLLGAGDSETQYFGPGTRLLVL.

The V call is TRBV30, the J call TRBJ2-1; no firm D call. The CDR3 covers 11 residues. CDR1 GTSNPN and CDR2 SVGIG come from the germline V gene (reference sequence). The V and J ends lost 0 bases and 15 bases respectively, with 12 bases between them. The CDR3 reads CAWSVERIRFF. The CDR3 DNA reads TGTGCCTGGAGTGTAGAACGGATCCGGTTCTTC.

V usage is TRBV5-3 and J usage is TRBJ1-6; D may be TRBD1 (5 bases). TRBV5-3 falls under the ORF class, with uncertain function. V was pared by 0 bases and J by 0 bases, with 22 bases between. The CDR3 runs 21 residues. The CDR3 protein is CARSLAGRGGVLSSYNSPLHF. The CDR3, as DNA: TGTGCCAGAAGCTTGGCCGGGCGGGGCGGCGTGCTGAGCTCCTATAATTCACCCCTCCACTTT.